Below are 18 T cell receptor beta chains sequenced from a single sample in a study of T cells in Graves' hyperthyroidism and ophthalmopathy. It was RNA transcripts that yielded the amplified TCR beta CDR3 regions. A first-round RT-PCR of the TCR CDR3 used the HTBI primer set. Via MiXCR, TCRdb re-called the multiplex PCR reads, giving one row per CDR3 protein. The sample holds 250,000 or so distinct CDR3 sequences, 12% to 15% seen once. The sample comprised blood. The receptors derive from a woman aged 45-65 years with Graves' hyperthyroidism that later progressed to Graves' ophthalmopathy.

This clonotype has a count of ten or more. The chain couples TRBV2 to TRBJ1-2, with 12 bases lining up with TRBD1. The CDR3 has 13 residues. Germline assignment: CDR1 SNHLY and CDR2 FYNNEI. V lost 10 bases and J lost 6; bases outside the gene matches: 6. This CDR3 reads CATVGQGAHGYTF. CDR3 DNA: TGTGCCACCGTGGGACAGGGGGCCCATGGCTACACCTTC.

This clonotype was picked up many times. The chain combines TRBV18 with TRBJ2-7; D gene ambiguous. The CDR3 is made up of 13 amino acids. V lost 3 bases, J lost 7 bases, and 13 bases lay in between. The germline V gene encodes CDR1 KGHSH and CDR2 LQKENI. Written as DNA, the CDR3 is TGTGCCAGCTCACCCCTGAGTCCAGGAGAGCAGTACTTC. Translating it yields CASSPLSPGEQYF.

This clonotype was seen ten or more times. The V and J genes are TRBV20-1 and TRBJ2-1; D is unresolved. V was trimmed by 3 bases and J by 9 bases, leaving 15 bases between them. CDR3 length: 13 residues. Germline values: CDR1 DFQATT, CDR2 SNEGSKA (reference sequence). The CDR3 is CSASATVRSEQFF. CDR3 bases: TGCAGTGCTAGTGCCACTGTAAGGAGTGAGCAGTTCTTC.

This clonotype was found many times. The V and J genes are TRBV30 and TRBJ1-2; possibly TRBD1 for D (5 bases). Germline lookup yields CDR1 GTSNPN and CDR2 SVGIG (reference sequence). The CDR3 is 11 amino acids. Trimming removed 6 bases at V and 6 bases at J, with 11 bases between. In nucleotides, the CDR3 is TGTGCCTGTCCAGGGAGGGATGGCTACACCTTC. Translating it yields CACPGRDGYTF.

V and J are TRBV12-3 or TRBV12-4 and TRBJ1-2; D not resolved. CDR3 length: 13 residues. The V end was cut by 5 bases, the J end by 7 bases, with 14 bases between. CDR3 coding DNA: TGTGCCAGCAGTCCCGAGGTAGGGTTTGGCTACACCTTC. Amino acids: CASSPEVGFGYTF.

Many counts were recorded for this clonotype. The chain has TRBV11-2 and TRBJ2-1; unclear D gene. Germline CDR1 reads SGHAT; CDR2 reads FQNNGV. V lost 3 bases and J 5 bases, leaving 8 bases between the germline ends. This CDR3 is 13 amino acids long. CDR3 sequence reads: CASSLGENNEQFF. The CDR3 coding sequence is TGTGCCAGCAGCTTGGGCGAGAACAATGAGCAGTTCTTC.

The sample holds many counts of this clonotype. This chain connects TRBV12-3 or TRBV12-4 to TRBJ2-3; 8 bases line up with TRBD1. CDR3 length equals 15 residues. The V segment lost 3 bases and the J segment 1 base; nucleotides outside the gene matches: 3. The CDR3, as DNA: TGTGCCAGCAGTTTCCAGGACAGGGGCACAGATACGCAGTATTTT. The encoded protein is CASSFQDRGTDTQYF.

The gene calls are TRBV4-1 and TRBJ1-1; a weak D match, TRBD1 (5 bases). V lost 0 bases, J lost 1 base, and 9 bases lay in between. The CDR3 is made up of 15 amino acids. Looked up from germline, CDR1 is MGHRA and CDR2 is YSYEKL. CDR3 coding DNA: TGCGCCAGCAGCCAAGATGGGGGGGGGAACACTGAAGCTTTCTTT. Its translation is CASSQDGGGNTEAFF.

In its sample, this clonotype was seen many times. The rearrangement uses TRBV7-3 and TRBJ1-6; D may be TRBD1 (5 bases). Trimming removed 3 bases from V and 10 bases from J, with 10 bases in between. CDR3 length equals 13 residues. CDR1 is SGHTA, CDR2 FQGTGA, per germline. DNA of the CDR3: TGTGCCAGCAGCTTTGGTGGGGCATCACCCCTCCACTTT. The encoded protein is CASSFGGASPLHF.

In its sample, this clonotype was seen a few times. The chain combines TRBV7-8 with TRBJ1-2; TRBD1 is a possible D gene (6 bases). This CDR3 region has 16 residues. V gave up 6 bases and J gave up 8 bases, with 25 bases separating them. Germline CDR1 reads SGHVS; CDR2 reads FQNEAQ. CDR3 sequence (DNA): TGTGCCAGCAGAACTGATTGGGGGGCCGGCGGTTTGGGCTACACCTTC. Its protein is CASRTDWGAGGLGYTF.

The chain carries TRBV15 and TRBJ1-4; 9 positions match TRBD1. J was trimmed by 5 bases and V by 0 bases; bases with no gene match: 1. There are 15 residues in the CDR3. Germline V lookup: CDR1 LNHNV, CDR2 YYDKDF (reference sequence). In nucleotides, the CDR3 is TGTGCCACCAGCAGAGAGGGACAGGGAAATGAAAAACTGTTTTTT. Protein sequence: CATSREGQGNEKLFF.

The rearrangement joins TRBV27 to TRBJ2-1, with 8 bases identical to TRBD2. Germline lookup yields CDR1 MNHEY and CDR2 SMNVEV (reference sequence). The trim removed 6 bases at V and 8 bases at J, leaving 15 bases unmatched. This CDR3 contains 16 residues. The CDR3 bases are TGTGCCAGCAGCACGACGCCCCTGCGGGAGGCCCATGAGCAGTTCTTC. It codes for CASSTTPLREAHEQFF.

This clonotype was seen more than once but under ten times. A much larger clone differs by one base, so this may be a read error. The CDR3 DNA sequence: TGTGCCAGCAGTTTTTTGGCGGGAGTGGAGGTCGAAGAGGCCCAGTACTTC. Protein sequence: CASSFLAGVEVEEAQYF. This rearrangement joins TRBV28 to TRBJ2-5; 7 bases agree with TRBD2. The CDR3 is 17 residues long. The germline V gene has CDR1 MDHEN and CDR2 SYDVKM.

This clonotype was recorded at least ten times. The V and J genes are TRBV6-2 or TRBV6-3 and TRBJ2-7, with 11 bases fitting TRBD2. Germline V lookup: CDR1 MNHEY, CDR2 SVGEGT. V was clipped by 8 bases and J by 3 bases; unmatched bases: 3. The CDR3 is made up of 13 amino acids. The CDR3 reads CASYLAGGYEQYF. CDR3 nucleotides: TGTGCCAGCTATCTAGCGGGAGGCTACGAGCAGTACTTC.

The rearrangement uses TRBV14 and TRBJ1-2; no clear D. Deletions cut 2 bases from V and 0 bases from J, with 7 bases between. The V gene's germline CDR1 is SGHDN and CDR2 FVKESK. There are 14 residues in the CDR3. The CDR3 reads CASSQRSTNYGYTF. The CDR3 bases are TGTGCCAGCAGCCAAAGGAGCACTAACTATGGCTACACCTTC. Complete variable domain (other parts from reference TRBV14 and TRBJ1-2): EAGVTQFPSHSVIEKGQTVTLRCDPISGHDNLYWYRRVMGKEIKFLLHFVKESKQDESGMPNNRFLAERTGGTYSTLKVQPAELEDSGVYFCASSQRSTNYGYTFGSGTRLTVV.

This clonotype has at least ten counts. The V and J genes are TRBV20-1 and TRBJ1-1; D uncertain. CDR3 length: 15 amino acids. V shed 6 bases and J shed 0 bases, with 17 bases lying between them. From germline, CDR1 is DFQATT and CDR2 SNEGSKA (reference sequence). The CDR3, as DNA: TGCAGTGCCAACTATCCCGACGGTCTGAACACTGAAGCTTTCTTT. It codes for CSANYPDGLNTEAFF.

There are a few counts of this clonotype. This clone may be a read error of a much larger clone one base away. The rearrangement uses TRBV12-3 or TRBV12-4 and TRBJ2-7, with D hard to call. This CDR3 is 13 amino acids long. Trimming left V 2 bases short and J 2 bases short, with 7 bases between. The CDR3 sequence is CASSLPLTYEQYF. The CDR3, as DNA: TGTGCCAGCAGTTTACCGCTGACCTACGAGCAGTACTTC.

This clonotype was picked up many times. The V and J genes are TRBV5-1 and TRBJ1-2; unclear D gene. Germline values: CDR1 SGHRS, CDR2 YFSETQ. Trimming stripped 1 base from V and 2 bases from J, with 6 bases between. The CDR3 totals 13 residues. The CDR3 reads CASSLSQNYGYTF. The CDR3 bases are TGCGCCAGCAGCTTGTCGCAGAACTATGGCTACACCTTC. The full variable domain, completed using reference TRBV5-1 and TRBJ1-2, is KAGVTQTPRYLIKTRGQQVTLSCSPISGHRSVSWYQQTPGQGLQFLFEYFSETQRNKGNFPGRFSGRQFSNSRSEMNVSTLELGDSALYLCASSLSQNYGYTFGSGTRLTVV.